This T cell receptor beta chain was obtained from a study of T cells in narcolepsy. Whole-study results and caveats: Blood of same and different patients, but not healthy controls, reportedly held recurring autoreactive clonotypes. No autoreactive T cell clone sequences appeared in some memory CD4+ repertoires.

V lost 2 bases to trimming and J lost 7 bases; unmatched junction nucleotides: 12. The CDR3 length is 16 residues. Germline CDR1 is KGHSH and CDR2 is LQKENI. This clone was seen a few times. Its antigen is undetermined. TCRdb's table, derived via immunoSEQ multiplex PCR, lists solely in-frame clones and lacks some. The sample carries 25,000 to 35,000 clones, around 79% recorded once. The receptor's source is a human donor with narcolepsy. The sample was CD45RA- memory CD4+ T cells from PBMCs. The chain joins TRBV18 to TRBJ1-1, with 8 bases fitting TRBD1. CDR3: CASSPGTGSLSGEAFF. In DNA, the CDR3 is TGTGCCAGCTCACCAGGGACAGGTAGTTTGAGCGGTGAAGCTTTCTTT.